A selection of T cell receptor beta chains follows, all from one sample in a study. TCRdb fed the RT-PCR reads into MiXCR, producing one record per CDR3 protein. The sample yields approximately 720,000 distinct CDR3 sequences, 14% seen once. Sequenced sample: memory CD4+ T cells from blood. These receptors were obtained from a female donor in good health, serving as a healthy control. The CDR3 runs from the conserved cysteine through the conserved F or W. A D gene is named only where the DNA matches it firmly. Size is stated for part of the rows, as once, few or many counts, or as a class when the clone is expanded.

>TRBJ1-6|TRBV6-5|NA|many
CASSRGRGATSSYNSPLHF
TGTGCCAGCAGCCGCGGGCGGGGGGCTACGAGCTCCTATAATTCACCCCTCCACTTT
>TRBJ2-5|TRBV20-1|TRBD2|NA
CSAENSGTVQETQYF
TGCAGTGCCGAAAATAGCGGGACGGTCCAAGAGACCCAGTACTTC
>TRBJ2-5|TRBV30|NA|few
CAFGTLETQYF
TGTGCCTTCGGGACCCTAGAGACCCAGTACTTC
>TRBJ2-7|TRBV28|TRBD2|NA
CASSGGGTVSYEQYF
TGTGCCAGCAGTGGGGGAGGGACTGTTTCCTACGAGCAGTACTTC
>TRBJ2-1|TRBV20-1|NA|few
CSAGVWGSSYNEQFF
TGCAGTGCTGGGGTTTGGGGGAGCTCCTACAATGAGCAGTTCTTC
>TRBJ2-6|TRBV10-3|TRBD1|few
CAISGMGQGASGANVLTF
TGTGCCATCAGTGGGATGGGACAGGGCGCCTCTGGGGCCAACGTCCTGACTTTC
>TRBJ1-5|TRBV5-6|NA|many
CASSHGSFNQPQHF
TGTGCCAGCAGTCATGGGAGTTTCAATCAACCCCAGCATTTT
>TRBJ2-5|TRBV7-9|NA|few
CASSLSRTAIQETQYF
TGTGCCAGCAGCTTATCTAGGACAGCGATTCAAGAGACCCAGTACTTC
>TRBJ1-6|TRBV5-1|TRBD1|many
CASSLQPGQGEKSPLHF
TGCGCCAGCAGCTTGCAGCCCGGACAGGGGGAGAAATCACCCCTCCACTTT
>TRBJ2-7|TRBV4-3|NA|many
CASSQGRDYEQYF
TGCGCCAGCAGCCAAGGCAGGGACTACGAGCAGTACTTC
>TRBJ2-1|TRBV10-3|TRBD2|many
CAISVGGSPNNEQFF
TGTGCCATCAGTGTCGGCGGGAGCCCCAACAATGAGCAGTTCTTC
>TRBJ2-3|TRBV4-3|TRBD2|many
CASSQVGGLPGGNTDTQYF
TGCGCCAGCAGCCAAGTCGGAGGTCTGCCGGGGGGGAACACAGATACGCAGTATTTT
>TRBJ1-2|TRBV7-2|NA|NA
CASSRTGTSYYGYTF
TGTGCCAGCAGCCGAACAGGGACTTCCTACTATGGCTACACCTTC
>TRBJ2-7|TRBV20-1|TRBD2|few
CSVPTSGRTYEQYF
TGCAGTGTCCCTACAAGCGGGAGGACCTACGAGCAGTACTTC
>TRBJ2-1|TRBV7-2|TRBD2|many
CASSRGVLAGNEQFF
TGTGCCAGCAGCCGAGGGGTACTAGCGGGCAATGAGCAGTTCTTC
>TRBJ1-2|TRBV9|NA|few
CASSPGLDFYGYTF
TGTGCCAGCAGCCCAGGACTTGACTTCTATGGCTACACCTTC
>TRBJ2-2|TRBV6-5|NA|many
CASRGGPTNTGELFF
TGTGCCAGCAGGGGCGGGCCAACGAACACCGGGGAGCTGTTTTTT
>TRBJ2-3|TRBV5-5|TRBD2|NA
CASSLETSGILLF
TGTGCCAGCAGCTTGGAAACTAGCGGGATCCTACTTTTT
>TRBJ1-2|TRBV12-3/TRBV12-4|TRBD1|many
CASSLGGTGNYGYTF
TGTGCCAGCAGTTTAGGGGGGACAGGGAACTATGGCTACACCTTC
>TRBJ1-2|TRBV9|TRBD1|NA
CASSVPGQGAYTF
TGTGCCAGCAGCGTTCCGGGACAGGGGGCCTACACCTTC
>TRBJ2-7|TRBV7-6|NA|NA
CASGTTYEQYF
TGTGCCAGCGGAACTACCTACGAGCAGTACTTC
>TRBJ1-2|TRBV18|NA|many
CASSPDFSSYGYTF
TGTGCCAGCTCCCCGGACTTTTCCTCGTATGGCTACACCTTC
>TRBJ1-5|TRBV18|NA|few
CASSPDHNQPQHF
TGTGCCAGCTCACCAGACCACAATCAGCCCCAGCATTTT
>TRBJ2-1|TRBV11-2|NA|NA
CASSLEGWTKHNEQFF
TGTGCCAGCAGCTTAGAGGGCTGGACTAAACACAATGAGCAGTTCTTC
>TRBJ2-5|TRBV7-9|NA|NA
CASTYRSTKQETQYF
TGTGCCAGCACTTACAGGTCCACCAAACAAGAGACCCAGTACTTC
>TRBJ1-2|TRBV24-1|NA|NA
CATSDFQGPNYGYTF
TGTGCCACCAGTGATTTTCAGGGGCCGAACTATGGCTACACCTTC
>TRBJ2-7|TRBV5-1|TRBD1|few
CASSVGGTVKEQYF
TGCGCCAGCAGCGTGGGTGGGACAGTAAAAGAGCAGTACTTC
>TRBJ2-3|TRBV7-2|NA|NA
CASSRAKGLGSTDTQYF
TGTGCCAGCAGCCGCGCGAAAGGGCTCGGTAGCACAGATACGCAGTATTTT
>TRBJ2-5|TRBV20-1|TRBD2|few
CSALFPRSGRETQYF
TGCAGTGCCCTTTTCCCGCGGAGCGGGAGGGAGACCCAGTACTTC
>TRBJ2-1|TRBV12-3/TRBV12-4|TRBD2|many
CASSSGLAGVGFF
TGTGCCAGCAGTTCCGGCCTAGCGGGAGTCGGTTTCTTC
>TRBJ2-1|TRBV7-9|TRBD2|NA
CASSLGGASGNLNEQFF
TGTGCCAGCAGCTTAGGGGGAGCTAGCGGGAACCTCAATGAGCAGTTCTTC
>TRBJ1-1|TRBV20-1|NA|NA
CSAERGRQANTEAFF
TGCAGTGCGGAACGGGGCAGACAGGCGAACACTGAAGCTTTCTTT
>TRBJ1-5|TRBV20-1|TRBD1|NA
CSAPKPGQGYQPQHF
TGCAGTGCCCCAAAGCCGGGACAGGGATATCAGCCCCAGCATTTT
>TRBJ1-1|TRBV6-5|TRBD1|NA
CASSPGTGGIRAFF
TGTGCCAGCAGTCCCGGGACAGGGGGGATAAGAGCTTTCTTT
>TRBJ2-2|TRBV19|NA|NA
CASSPWLAGELFF
TGTGCCAGTAGTCCGTGGCTAGCCGGGGAGCTGTTTTTT
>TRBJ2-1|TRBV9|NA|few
CASSRGLTLDEQFF
TGTGCCAGCAGCAGAGGACTTACCTTGGATGAGCAGTTCTTC
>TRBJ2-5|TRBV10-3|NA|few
CAIGQEPETQYF
TGTGCCATCGGTCAGGAGCCAGAGACCCAGTACTTC
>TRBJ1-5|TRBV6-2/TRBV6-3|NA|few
CASSIQGGGQPQHF
TGTGCCAGCAGTATACAGGGAGGGGGTCAGCCCCAGCATTTT
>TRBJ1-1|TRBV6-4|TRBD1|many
CASSRSGTEAEAFF
TGTGCCAGCAGTAGAAGCGGGACAGAGGCTGAAGCTTTCTTT
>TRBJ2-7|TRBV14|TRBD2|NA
CASSQSAGVGEQYF
TGTGCCAGCAGCCAATCAGCGGGAGTAGGCGAGCAGTACTTC
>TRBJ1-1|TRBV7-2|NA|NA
CASSRQSEAFF
TGTGCCAGCAGCCGACAGAGTGAAGCTTTCTTT
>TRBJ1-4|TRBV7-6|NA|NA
CASSSARGAGVEKLFF
TGTGCCAGCAGCTCCGCACGGGGGGCTGGAGTGGAAAAACTGTTTTTT